These 29 T cell receptor beta chains were all obtained from the same sample, sequenced in a study of CD8+CD57+ T cells in acquired aplastic anemia. CD8+CD57+ cell expansion had been shown by flow cytometry in patients chosen for sequencing. Both TCR beta VDJ combination and CDR3 sequence profiling were carried out. Genomic DNA was the template for this profiling. TCRdb re-called the reads through MiXCR, storing one row per CDR3 protein. The sample consists of 120,000 or so distinct CDR3 sequences, approximately 36% of them appearing once. The sample was sorted CD4+, CD8+, or CD8+CD57+ T cells (not recorded which) from PBMCs. These receptor sequences come from a human donor with aplastic anemia.

As to this clonotype: It may be a read error: a sequence one base away is much more abundant. The chain carries TRBV4-2 and TRBJ2-6; D possibly corresponds to TRBD1 (6 bases). This CDR3 has 17 residues. Per germline, CDR1 LGHNA and CDR2 YNFKEQ. In DNA, the CDR3 is TGTGCCAGCAGCATAGGGACATCGCGATCTGGGGCCAACGTCATGACTTTC. This encodes CASSIGTSRSGANVMTF.

A remark on this clonotype: One end of the junction varies from germline; a read error may be responsible. V and J are TRBV5-1 and TRBJ2-2; a weak D match, TRBD2 (7 bases). This CDR3 has 15 amino acids. The germline gives CDR1 SGHRS, CDR2 YFSETQ. DNA of the CDR3: TGCGCCAGCAGCTTTTCGGGGGGCCACACCGGGGGGCTGTTTTTT. It translates to CASSFSGGHTGGLFF.

This clonotype has a handful of counts. A read error may account for a junction end that differs from germline. The CDR3 coding sequence is TGTGCCAGCAGCTTATGGGCCGGGGAGCTGGTTTTT. This encodes CASSLWAGELVF. The chain recombines TRBV28 with TRBJ2-2, with D maybe TRBD2 (5 bases). The germline CDR1 and CDR2 sequences are MDHEN and SYDVKM. The CDR3 contains 12 residues.

The J gene is TRBJ1-6, the V gene TRBV24-1; 12 positions agree with TRBD1. The CDR3 has 17 amino acids. CDR1 is KGHDR and CDR2 is SFDVKD in the germline V gene. V lost 3 bases and J lost 10; bases outside the gene matches: 9. Written as DNA, the CDR3 is TGTGCCACCAGTGATAGGGACAGGGGGCGAGGGAGGTCACCCCTCCACTTT. Translation gives CATSDRDRGRGRSPLHF.

The chain recombines TRBV7-9 with TRBJ1-2; weak D call: TRBD1 (6 bases). Germline-derived CDR1 and CDR2 are SEHNR and FQNEAQ (reference sequence). V lost 1 base and J lost 6, with 12 bases in between. The CDR3 spans 14 residues. CDR3 protein: CASSLVRTEDGYTF. The CDR3 DNA sequence: TGTGCCAGCAGCTTAGTTCGGACAGAAGATGGCTACACCTTC.

This clonotype was detected many times. The chain recombines TRBV19 with TRBJ2-1; 11 positions match TRBD2. The germline V gene has CDR1 LNHDA and CDR2 SQIVND (reference sequence). This CDR3 region has 15 residues. With V trimmed by 3 bases and J by 12 bases, 10 bases remained unmatched. This chain's CDR3 is CASSMTSGKLQGQFF. In DNA form, the CDR3 reads TGTGCCAGTAGTATGACTAGCGGGAAACTACAGGGGCAGTTCTTC.

This chain links TRBV20-1 with TRBJ1-2; TRBD1 matches 7 bases. Germline-derived CDR1 and CDR2 are DFQATT and SNEGSKA (reference sequence). This CDR3 is built from 15 residues. Trimming removed 4 bases from V and 2 bases from J; junction bases left unmatched: 10. Here the CDR3 DNA reads TGCAGTGCTACCCCAGTACCAGGGGGGAACTATGGCTACACCTTC. Translation: CSATPVPGGNYGYTF.

This clonotype was seen ten or more times. The rearrangement links TRBV4-2 to TRBJ1-1; 7 positions agree with TRBD1. V dropped 1 base and J dropped 5; count of bases not matched to a gene: 7. The CDR3 has 15 residues. The germline CDR1 and CDR2 sequences are LGHNA and YNFKEQ. CDR3 sequence (DNA): TGTGCCAGCAGCCAAGGGGGGCAGGGGGAAACTGAAGCTTTCTTT. Protein product: CASSQGGQGETEAFF.

In this sample, this clonotype turned up many times. The chain carries TRBV5-1 and TRBJ1-3, with 7 bases aligning to TRBD1. This CDR3 has 15 amino acids. From germline, CDR1 is SGHRS and CDR2 YFSETQ. V lost 5 bases and J lost 4; bases outside the gene matches: 9. In nucleotides, the CDR3 is TGCGCCAGCAGTCGAAATGGACAGGTGGGAAACACCATATATTTT. It is translated as CASSRNGQVGNTIYF.

This clonotype was found many times. This chain links TRBV5-8 with TRBJ1-1; D is possibly TRBD1 (5 bases). Deletions cut 4 bases from V and 7 bases from J, with 11 bases between. Germline CDR1 and CDR2: SGHTS and YDEGEE. There are 12 residues in the CDR3. CDR3 DNA: TGTGCCAGCAGCCGACGACAGTATGAAGCTTTCTTT. Protein product: CASSRRQYEAFF.

This clonotype has ten or more counts. The chain has TRBV10-3 and TRBJ1-2; 8 nucleotides agree with TRBD1. Germline V gives CDR1 ENHRY, CDR2 SYGVKD. The CDR3 is 15 residues long. V was clipped by 10 bases and J by 8 bases; unmatched bases: 18. DNA of the CDR3: TGTGCCAGCAGACAGGGGTCTACCGGGGCTGGAGGCTACACCTTC. It encodes CASRQGSTGAGGYTF.

This clonotype was detected ten times or more. The chain links TRBV12-3 or TRBV12-4 to TRBJ2-3, with no clear D. Trimming pared 1 base from V and 13 bases from J, leaving 12 bases between. The CDR3 has 12 residues. The CDR3 sequence: CASSLDPNREYF. The CDR3, as DNA: TGTGCCAGCAGTTTAGACCCCAACAGAGAGTATTTT.

The chain recombines TRBV25-1 with TRBJ1-6; no clear D gene. Germline CDR1 MGHDK, CDR2 SYGVNS. Trimming stripped 5 bases from V and 9 bases from J, with 14 bases between. The length of the CDR3 is 14 residues. CDR3 sequence reads: CASSIDGLPSPLHF. CDR3 DNA: TGTGCCAGCAGTATCGACGGCCTTCCTTCACCCCTCCACTTT.

The J gene is TRBJ1-1, the V gene TRBV2; 8 positions agree with TRBD1. Germline V CDR1 and CDR2: SNHLY, FYNNEI. This CDR3 spans 14 amino acids. The V and J ends lost 9 bases and 0 bases, in that order; junction bases with no gene match: 6. The CDR3 loop reads CASSGGGMNTEAFF. In DNA, the CDR3 is TGTGCCAGTTCAGGGGGCGGGATGAACACTGAAGCTTTCTTT.

The sample holds many counts of this clonotype. The chain recombines TRBV29-1 with TRBJ2-7, with D perhaps TRBD1 (6 bases). The CDR3 is made up of 13 amino acids. Germline V gene data show CDR1 as SQVTM and CDR2 as ANQGSEA. V was cut by 4 bases and J by 0 bases, with 10 bases left in between. CDR3 region: CSVVRGSSYEQYF. The CDR3 nucleotides read TGCAGCGTTGTCAGGGGAAGCTCCTACGAGCAGTACTTC.

The rearrangement joins TRBV24-1 to TRBJ2-1; TRBD2 might be the D (5 bases). In germline, CDR1 is KGHDR, CDR2 SFDVKD. The CDR3 has 14 residues. The V end was cut by 2 bases, the J end by 5 bases, with 9 bases between. The CDR3 coding sequence is TGTGCCACCAGTGATTGGACTGGGAACAATGAGCAGTTCTTC. It is translated as CATSDWTGNNEQFF.

Points on this clonotype: Without the conserved terminal phenylalanine or tryptophan, this CDR3 likely stems from a read error. No DNA is shown, since the ends of the CDR3 on it are uncertain; the CDR3 is the one TCRdb lists. The chain links TRBV10-1 to TRBJ2-1. In germline, CDR1 is WNHNN, CDR2 SYGVQD (reference sequence). Including both end residues, the CDR3 is 8 amino acids long. CDR3 loop: CASNERVN.

The chain is built from TRBV24-1 and TRBJ2-3; 9 nucleotides line up with TRBD2. Germline V gene sequence: CDR1 KGHDR, CDR2 SFDVKD. Unmatched junction bases numbered 12, after V lost 2 bases and J lost 10 bases. The CDR3 length is 16 residues. CDR3 DNA: TGTGCCACCAGTGATTCAGGGAGAGCGGGGGGCCGAGCGCAGTATTTT. Its translation: CATSDSGRAGGRAQYF.

In this sample, this clonotype turned up many times. V and J are TRBV20-1 and TRBJ1-2; D call uncertain. Germline CDR1 and CDR2: DFQATT and SNEGSKA (reference sequence). The germline V and J ends were trimmed by 1 base and 5 bases, with 8 bases remaining between them. This CDR3 spans 12 amino acids. CDR3 bases: TGCAGTGCTAGAGCCACTTGGTATGGCTACACCTTC. It codes for CSARATWYGYTF.

This clonotype was detected many times. The chain is built from TRBV5-1 and TRBJ2-5; no reliable D call. The germline V gene has CDR1 SGHRS and CDR2 YFSETQ. The CDR3 consists of 15 residues. With 0 bases removed from V and 4 bases from J, the gap between germline ends came to 13 bases. CDR3 nucleotide sequence: TGCGCCAGCAGCTTGGAGGGCCCGAATGGAGAGACCCAGTACTTC. Protein sequence: CASSLEGPNGETQYF.

The V gene is TRBV10-3, the J gene TRBJ2-7; 11 bases agree with TRBD2. J lost 3 bases, V lost 4 bases, and 5 bases had no gene match. The germline V gene encodes CDR1 ENHRY and CDR2 SYGVKD. The CDR3 sequence is 15 residues long. CDR3 sequence: CAISATSGANYEQYV. The CDR3 DNA reads TGTGCCATCAGTGCGACTAGCGGGGCCAACTACGAGCAGTACGTC.

In this sample, this clonotype turned up once. The rearrangement joins TRBV2 to TRBJ1-1, with D unclear. The germline CDR1 and CDR2 sequences are SNHLY and FYNNEI. The CDR3 has 13 residues. V was cut by 7 bases and J by 1 base, with 10 bases left in between. CDR3 sequence reads: CASKSQPNTEAFF. In DNA, the CDR3 is TGTGCCAGCAAATCGCAACCGAACACTGAAGCTTTCTTT.

In its sample, this clonotype was seen many times. At one end the junction does not follow the germline gene, possibly because of a read error. In DNA form, the CDR3 reads TGTGCCGGGGGTAGCGGGGGCTACAATAAGCAGTTCTTC. This sequence encodes CAGGSGGYNKQFF. This rearrangement joins TRBV7-2 to TRBJ2-1, with TRBD2 matching 9 bases. This CDR3 has 13 residues. CDR1 is SGHTA, CDR2 FQGNSA, per germline.

The V and J genes are TRBV2 and TRBJ1-5; 7 positions agree with TRBD1. Germline V gives CDR1 SNHLY, CDR2 FYNNEI. After removal of 4 bases from V and 3 bases from J, the junction contained 6 bases not matched to a gene. CDR3 length: 15 residues. The CDR3 coding sequence is TGTGCCAGCAGTGGAGACAGGGTAATCAATCAGCCCCAGCATTTT. The encoded protein is CASSGDRVINQPQHF.

The rearrangement joins TRBV3-1 to TRBJ1-5; perhaps TRBD1 as D (6 bases). CDR1 is LGHDT, CDR2 YNNKEL, per germline (reference sequence). There are 15 residues in the CDR3. Trimming took 4 bases from V and 7 from J, leaving 17 bases between them. CDR3 in amino acids: CASSPGLGAQQPQHF. In DNA, the CDR3 is TGTGCCAGCAGCCCCGGGTTGGGGGCGCAACAGCCCCAGCATTTT.

For this clonotype: Relative to the germline gene, one junction end is altered; a read error may explain this. The rearrangement joins TRBV9 to TRBJ1-4; the D is unclear. In germline, CDR1 is SGDLS, CDR2 YYNGEE. The CDR3 runs to 16 residues. CDR3 coding DNA: TGTGCCAGCATCGCAGGTGTGGACGGAGGTAATGAAAAACTGTTCTTT. This gives the protein CASIAGVDGGNEKLFF.

V is TRBV10-3 and J is TRBJ1-1, with a possible D match to TRBD1 (5 bases). In germline, CDR1 is ENHRY, CDR2 SYGVKD. This CDR3 comprises 14 residues. V shed 10 bases and J shed 3 bases, with 18 bases lying between them. The CDR3 DNA reads TGTGCCAGTCGGGGGACTGGGGAAGACACTGAAGCTTTCTTT. This encodes CASRGTGEDTEAFF.

This clonotype was observed at least ten times. The chain uses TRBV19 and TRBJ1-2; possible D gene TRBD1, 5 bases. The CDR3 consists of 12 residues. V shed 7 bases and J shed 5 bases, with 11 bases lying between them. Germline CDR1 reads LNHDA; CDR2 reads SQIVND (reference sequence). The CDR3 loop is CASTGTEYGYTF. In DNA, the CDR3 is TGTGCCAGTACCGGGACCGAGTATGGCTACACCTTC. Combining the CDR3 with reference TRBV19 and TRBJ1-2 gives the whole variable domain DGGITQSPKYLFRKEGQNVTLSCEQNLNHDAMYWYRQDPGQGLRLIYYSQIVNDFQKGDIAEGYSVSREKKESFPLTVTSAQKNPTAFYLCASTGTEYGYTFGSGTRLTVV.

The CDR3 DNA reads as TGTGCCTGGAGCGACCAACACAGGGGGGCCCCTGAAGCTTTCTTT. Translating gives CAWSDQHRGAPEAFF. The V and J genes are TRBV30 and TRBJ1-1; TRBD1 agrees at 8 bases. Germline CDR1 is GTSNPN and CDR2 is SVGIG (reference sequence). V trimming: 3 bases; J trimming: 6 bases; junction bases outside the gene matches: 12. The length of the CDR3 is 15 residues. Complete variable domain (other parts from reference TRBV30 and TRBJ1-1): SQTIHQWPATLVQPVGSPLSLECTVEGTSNPNLYWYRQAAGRGLQLLFYSVGIGQISSEVPQNLSASRPQDRQFILSSKKLLLSDSGFYLCAWSDQHRGAPEAFFGQGTRLTVV.